This T cell receptor beta chain was sequenced for a study of T cell changes during pregnancy in multiple sclerosis. Only in-frame clones appear in the TCRdb table, and some are missing; sequencing was by immunoSEQ multiplex PCR. Of about 50,000 clones in the sample, 80% to 95% were seen once. The germline V and J ends were trimmed by 3 bases and 2 bases, with 7 bases remaining between them. The CDR3 runs 13 residues. Germline CDR1 and CDR2: MNHEY and SMNVEV (reference sequence). The sample here was CD4+ T cells from peripheral blood mononuclear cells, taken after pregnancy. This clonotype was obtained from a female donor in good health, enrolled as a control in a pregnancy study. The rearrangement links TRBV27 to TRBJ1-2, with D unclear. The DNA for the CDR3 is TGTGCCAGCAGTTTCGAGCGAAACTATGGCTACACCTTC. Translating gives CASSFERNYGYTF.